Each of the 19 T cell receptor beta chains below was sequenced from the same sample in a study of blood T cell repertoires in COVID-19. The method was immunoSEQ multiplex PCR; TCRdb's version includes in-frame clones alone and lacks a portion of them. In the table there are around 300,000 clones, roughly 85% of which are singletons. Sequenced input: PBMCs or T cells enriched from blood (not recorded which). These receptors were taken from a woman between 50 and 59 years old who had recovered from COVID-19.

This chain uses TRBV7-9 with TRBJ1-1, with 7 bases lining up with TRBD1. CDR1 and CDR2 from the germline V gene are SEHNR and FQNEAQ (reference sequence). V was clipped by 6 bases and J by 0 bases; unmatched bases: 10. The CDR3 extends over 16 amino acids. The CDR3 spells CASSPTAGGLNTEAFF. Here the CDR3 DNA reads TGTGCCAGCAGTCCGACGGCAGGGGGTTTGAACACTGAAGCTTTCTTT.

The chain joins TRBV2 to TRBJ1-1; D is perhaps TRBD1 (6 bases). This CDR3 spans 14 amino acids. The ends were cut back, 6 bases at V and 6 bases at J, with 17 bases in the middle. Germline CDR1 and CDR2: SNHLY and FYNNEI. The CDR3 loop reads CASRLGATIPEAFF. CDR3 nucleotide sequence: TGTGCCAGCAGGTTGGGGGCCACGATACCTGAAGCTTTCTTT.

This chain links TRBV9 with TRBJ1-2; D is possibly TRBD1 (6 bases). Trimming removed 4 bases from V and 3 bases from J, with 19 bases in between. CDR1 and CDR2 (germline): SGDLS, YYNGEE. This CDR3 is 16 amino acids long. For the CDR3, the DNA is TGTGCCAGCAGCCCGAAGATCCAGACAGGATACTATGGCTACACCTTC. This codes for CASSPKIQTGYYGYTF.

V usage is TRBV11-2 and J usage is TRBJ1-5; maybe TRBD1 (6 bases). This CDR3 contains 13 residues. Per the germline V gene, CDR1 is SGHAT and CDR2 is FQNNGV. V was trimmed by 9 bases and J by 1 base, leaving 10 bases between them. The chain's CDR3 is CASNQGSNQPQHF. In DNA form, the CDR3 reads TGTGCCAGTAATCAGGGGAGCAATCAGCCCCAGCATTTT.

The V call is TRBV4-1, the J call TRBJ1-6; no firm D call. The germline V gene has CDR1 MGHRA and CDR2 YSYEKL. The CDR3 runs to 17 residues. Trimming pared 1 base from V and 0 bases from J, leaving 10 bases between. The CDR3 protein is CASSQGSEISYNSPLHF. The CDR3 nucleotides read TGCGCCAGCAGCCAAGGGTCAGAAATCTCCTATAATTCACCCCTCCACTTT.

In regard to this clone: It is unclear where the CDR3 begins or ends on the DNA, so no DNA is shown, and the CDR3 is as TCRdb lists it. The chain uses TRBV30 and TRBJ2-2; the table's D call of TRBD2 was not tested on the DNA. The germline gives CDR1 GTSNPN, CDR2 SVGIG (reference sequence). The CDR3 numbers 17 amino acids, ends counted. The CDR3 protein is CAWSVRLANFGAGELFF.

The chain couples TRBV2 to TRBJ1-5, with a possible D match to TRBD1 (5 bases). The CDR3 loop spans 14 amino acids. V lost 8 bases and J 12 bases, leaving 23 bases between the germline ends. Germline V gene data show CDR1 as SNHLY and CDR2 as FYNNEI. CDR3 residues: CASGQVGEARGQHF. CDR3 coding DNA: TGTGCCAGCGGACAAGTGGGGGAGGCCCGGGGCCAGCATTTT. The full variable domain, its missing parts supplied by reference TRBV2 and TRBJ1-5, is EPEVTQTPSHQVTQMGQEVILRCVPISNHLYFYWYRQILGQKVEFLVSFYNNEISEKSEIFDDQFSVERPDGSNFTLKIRSTKLEDSAMYFCASGQVGEARGQHFGDGTRLSIL.

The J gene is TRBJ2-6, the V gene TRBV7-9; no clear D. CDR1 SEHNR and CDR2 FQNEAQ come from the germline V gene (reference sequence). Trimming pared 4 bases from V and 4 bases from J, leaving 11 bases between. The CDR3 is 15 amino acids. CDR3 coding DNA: TGTGCCAGCAGCTCGAGGCTGGAGGGGGCCAACGTCCTGACTTTC. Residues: CASSSRLEGANVLTF.

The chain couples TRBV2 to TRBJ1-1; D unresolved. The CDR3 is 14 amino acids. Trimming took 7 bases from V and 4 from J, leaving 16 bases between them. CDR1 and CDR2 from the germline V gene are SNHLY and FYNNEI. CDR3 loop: CASTPYGSGTEAFF. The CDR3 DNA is TGTGCCAGCACCCCCTATGGGAGTGGCACTGAAGCTTTCTTT. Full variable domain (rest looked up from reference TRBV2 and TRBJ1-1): EPEVTQTPSHQVTQMGQEVILRCVPISNHLYFYWYRQILGQKVEFLVSFYNNEISEKSEIFDDQFSVERPDGSNFTLKIRSTKLEDSAMYFCASTPYGSGTEAFFGQGTRLTVV.

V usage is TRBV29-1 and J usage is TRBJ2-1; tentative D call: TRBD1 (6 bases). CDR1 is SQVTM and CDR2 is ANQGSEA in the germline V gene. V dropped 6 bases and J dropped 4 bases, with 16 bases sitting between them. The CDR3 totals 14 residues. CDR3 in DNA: TGCAGCGTGGCCGGTAGGGGGAAATACAATGAGCAGTTCTTC. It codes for CSVAGRGKYNEQFF.

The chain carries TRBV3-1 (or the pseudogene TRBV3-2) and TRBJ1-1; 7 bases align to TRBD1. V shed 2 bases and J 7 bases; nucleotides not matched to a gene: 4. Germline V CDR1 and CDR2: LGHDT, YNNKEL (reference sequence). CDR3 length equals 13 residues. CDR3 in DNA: TGTGCCAGCAGCCAACGTACAGGGGTTGAAGCTTTCTTT. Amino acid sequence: CASSQRTGVEAFF.

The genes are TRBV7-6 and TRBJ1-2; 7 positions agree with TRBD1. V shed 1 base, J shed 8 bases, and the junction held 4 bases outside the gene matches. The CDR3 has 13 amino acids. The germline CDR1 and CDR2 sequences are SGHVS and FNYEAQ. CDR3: CASSLENRGGYTF. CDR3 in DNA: TGTGCCAGCAGCTTAGAAAACAGGGGCGGCTACACCTTC.

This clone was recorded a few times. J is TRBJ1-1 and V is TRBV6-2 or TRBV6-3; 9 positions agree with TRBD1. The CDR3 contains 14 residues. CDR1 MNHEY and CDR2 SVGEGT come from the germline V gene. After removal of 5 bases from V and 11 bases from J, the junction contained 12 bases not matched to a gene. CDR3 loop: CASSQPPGQGSAFF. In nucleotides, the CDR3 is TGTGCCAGCAGTCAACCTCCGGGACAGGGTTCGGCTTTCTTT.

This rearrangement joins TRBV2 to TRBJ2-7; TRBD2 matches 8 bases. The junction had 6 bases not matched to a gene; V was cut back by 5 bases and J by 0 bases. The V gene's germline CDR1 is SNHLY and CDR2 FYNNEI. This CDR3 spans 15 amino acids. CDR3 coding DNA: TGTGCCAGCAGTACGAAGAGCGGGAGCTCCTACGAGCAGTACTTC. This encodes CASSTKSGSSYEQYF.

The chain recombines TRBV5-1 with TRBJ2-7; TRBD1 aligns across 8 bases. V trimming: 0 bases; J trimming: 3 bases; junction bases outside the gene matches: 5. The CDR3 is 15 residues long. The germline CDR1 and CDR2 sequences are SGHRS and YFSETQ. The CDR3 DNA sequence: TGCGCCAGCAGCTTGGATTCAGGACAGGGCTACGAGCAGTACTTC. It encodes CASSLDSGQGYEQYF.

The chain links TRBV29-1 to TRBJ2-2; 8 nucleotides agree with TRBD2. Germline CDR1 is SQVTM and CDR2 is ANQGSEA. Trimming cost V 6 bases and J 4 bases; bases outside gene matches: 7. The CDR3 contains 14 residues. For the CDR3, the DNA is TGCAGCGTGGACACCGGGACTAGCACCGGGGAGCTGTTTTTT. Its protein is CSVDTGTSTGELFF.

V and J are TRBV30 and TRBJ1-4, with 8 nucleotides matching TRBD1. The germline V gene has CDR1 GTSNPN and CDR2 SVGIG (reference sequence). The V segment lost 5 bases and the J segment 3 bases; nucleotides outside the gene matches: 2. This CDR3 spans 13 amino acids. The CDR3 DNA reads TGTGCCTGGCAGGACAGGGCTAATGAAAAACTGTTTTTT. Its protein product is CAWQDRANEKLFF.

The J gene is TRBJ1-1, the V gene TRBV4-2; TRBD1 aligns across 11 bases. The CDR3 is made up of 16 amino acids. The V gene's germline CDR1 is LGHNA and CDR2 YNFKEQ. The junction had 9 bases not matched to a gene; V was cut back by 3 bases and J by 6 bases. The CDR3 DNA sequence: TGTGCCAGCAGCCATATAGGGGGACAGGGGGTGGCTGAAGCTTTCTTT. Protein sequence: CASSHIGGQGVAEAFF.

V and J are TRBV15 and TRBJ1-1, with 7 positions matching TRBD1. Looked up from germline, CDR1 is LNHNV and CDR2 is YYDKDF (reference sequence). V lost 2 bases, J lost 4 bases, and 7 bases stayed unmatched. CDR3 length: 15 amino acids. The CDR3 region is CATSRTRGIFTEAFF. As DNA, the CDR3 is TGTGCCACCAGCAGAACCAGGGGGATTTTCACTGAAGCTTTCTTT.